This is a list of T cell receptor beta chains from one sample in a study of PD-1 blockade in mismatch repair-deficient tumors. Sequencing used immunoSEQ multiplex PCR; TCRdb keeps in-frame clones, though not all of them. Of around 40,000 clones detected, roughly 83% appear once; the ten largest clones hold approximately 0.98%. The sample in question was PBMCs, obtained around 40 weeks after starting pembrolizumab. Receptor source: an adult with mismatch repair-deficient cancer. Both conserved end residues are part of each CDR3. Fields, in order: J gene, clone size, D gene, V gene, CDR3 protein, CDR3 DNA. A D gene is named only where the DNA matches it firmly. Size is omitted from some rows. Given values are once, few, many or a class for expanded clones.

J gene: TRBJ2-2
clone size: -
D gene: TRBD2
V gene: TRBV9
CDR3 protein: CASSAWGLAAGELFF
CDR3 DNA: TGTGCCAGCAGCGCCTGGGGACTAGCGGCCGGGGAGCTGTTTTTT

J gene: TRBJ2-1
clone size: -
D gene: TRBD2
V gene: TRBV13
CDR3 protein: CASSLGLAGAWEQFF
CDR3 DNA: TGTGCCAGCAGCCTGGGACTAGCGGGAGCCTGGGAGCAGTTCTTC

J gene: TRBJ1-2
clone size: -
D gene: TRBD1
V gene: TRBV18
CDR3 protein: CASSPGTGANYGYTF
CDR3 DNA: TGTGCCAGCTCACCCGGGACAGGAGCTAACTATGGCTACACCTTC

J gene: TRBJ2-7
clone size: -
D gene: -
V gene: TRBV7-9
CDR3 protein: CASGGRAYEQYF
CDR3 DNA: TGTGCCAGCGGTGGTCGAGCCTACGAGCAGTACTTC

J gene: TRBJ1-1
clone size: -
D gene: -
V gene: TRBV27
CDR3 protein: CASSGGQTLSSEAFF
CDR3 DNA: TGTGCCAGCAGTGGAGGACAGACGCTTTCCTCTGAAGCTTTCTTT

J gene: TRBJ2-1
clone size: -
D gene: TRBD1
V gene: TRBV9
CDR3 protein: CASSVAGTGGREQFF
CDR3 DNA: TGTGCCAGCAGCGTAGCTGGGACAGGGGGCCGTGAGCAGTTCTTC

J gene: TRBJ1-1
clone size: -
D gene: TRBD1
V gene: TRBV14
CDR3 protein: CASSPHRGAMNTEAFF
CDR3 DNA: TGTGCCAGCAGCCCTCACAGGGGAGCGATGAACACTGAAGCTTTCTTT

J gene: TRBJ2-3
clone size: -
D gene: TRBD1
V gene: TRBV7-8
CDR3 protein: CASSPREGGSEDTQYF
CDR3 DNA: TGTGCCAGCAGCCCCCGGGAAGGGGGCTCGGAAGATACGCAGTATTTT

J gene: TRBJ2-5
clone size: -
D gene: TRBD2
V gene: TRBV28
CDR3 protein: CASRRGGVETQYF
CDR3 DNA: TGTGCCAGCAGGCGCGGGGGGGTGGAGACCCAGTACTTC

J gene: TRBJ2-4
clone size: once
D gene: -
V gene: TRBV14
CDR3 protein: CASSQDLGGVAKNIQYF
CDR3 DNA: TGTGCCAGCAGCCAAGATCTCGGGGGAGTAGCCAAAAACATTCAGTACTTC

J gene: TRBJ2-1
clone size: -
D gene: -
V gene: TRBV4-2
CDR3 protein: CASSQVSAGSSYNEQFF
CDR3 DNA: TGTGCCAGCAGCCAAGTGTCCGCGGGGAGCTCCTACAATGAGCAGTTCTTC

J gene: TRBJ2-1
clone size: once
D gene: -
V gene: TRBV5-1
CDR3 protein: CASSLVLTAAYNEQFF
CDR3 DNA: TGCGCCAGCAGCTTGGTCCTCACAGCCGCCTACAATGAGCAGTTCTTC

J gene: TRBJ2-1
clone size: -
D gene: -
V gene: TRBV20-1
CDR3 protein: CSVTEDEQFF
CDR3 DNA: TGCAGTGTGACAGAAGATGAGCAGTTCTTC

J gene: TRBJ2-1
clone size: -
D gene: TRBD2
V gene: TRBV6-1
CDR3 protein: CASSGLAGENEQFF
CDR3 DNA: TGTGCCAGCAGTGGTCTAGCGGGAGAAAATGAGCAGTTCTTC

J gene: TRBJ2-1
clone size: -
D gene: -
V gene: TRBV6-5
CDR3 protein: CASSFSEDNEQFF
CDR3 DNA: TGTGCCAGCAGTTTTTCTGAGGACAATGAGCAGTTCTTC

J gene: TRBJ1-2
clone size: -
D gene: TRBD1
V gene: TRBV7-9
CDR3 protein: CASSLGQGSYGYTF
CDR3 DNA: TGTGCCAGCAGCCTCGGACAGGGGAGCTATGGCTACACCTTC

J gene: TRBJ1-5
clone size: -
D gene: -
V gene: TRBV30
CDR3 protein: CAWSSGPNQPQHF
CDR3 DNA: TGTGCCTGGTCCAGCGGTCCGAATCAGCCCCAGCATTTT

J gene: TRBJ1-2
clone size: -
D gene: -
V gene: TRBV30
CDR3 protein: CAWSRPGIDGYTF
CDR3 DNA: TGTGCCTGGAGTCGTCCAGGCATCGATGGCTACACCTTC

J gene: TRBJ1-5
clone size: -
D gene: TRBD1
V gene: TRBV2
CDR3 protein: CASSGEGALNRDRIRNQPQHF
CDR3 DNA: TGTGCCAGCAGTGGCGAAGGGGCTCTAAACCGGGACAGAATTCGCAATCAGCCCCAGCATTTT

J gene: TRBJ1-2
clone size: -
D gene: TRBD1
V gene: TRBV25-1
CDR3 protein: CASSANYRGGYGYTF
CDR3 DNA: TGTGCCAGCAGTGCAAACTACAGGGGTGGGTATGGCTACACCTTC

J gene: TRBJ2-1
clone size: -
D gene: -
V gene: TRBV9
CDR3 protein: CASSPLRGGWNEQFF
CDR3 DNA: TGTGCCAGCAGCCCTCTTCGAGGAGGCTGGAATGAGCAGTTCTTC

J gene: TRBJ2-7
clone size: -
D gene: TRBD2
V gene: TRBV27
CDR3 protein: CASSIRTSGRLGGPYEQYF
CDR3 DNA: TGTGCCAGCAGTATACGGACTAGCGGGAGATTGGGGGGGCCCTACGAGCAGTACTTC

J gene: TRBJ2-3
clone size: -
D gene: TRBD2
V gene: TRBV5-1
CDR3 protein: CASSLGTRADTQYF
CDR3 DNA: TGCGCCAGCAGCCTAGGGACTAGAGCAGATACGCAGTATTTT

J gene: TRBJ1-1
clone size: -
D gene: -
V gene: TRBV28
CDR3 protein: CASSKGGPEAFF
CDR3 DNA: TGTGCCAGCAGCAAAGGGGGTCCTGAAGCTTTCTTT

J gene: TRBJ2-5
clone size: -
D gene: TRBD2
V gene: TRBV28
CDR3 protein: CASSSGTRWETQYF
CDR3 DNA: TGTGCCAGCAGTTCCGGGACTAGGTGGGAGACCCAGTACTTC

J gene: TRBJ1-5
clone size: -
D gene: -
V gene: TRBV7-3
CDR3 protein: CASSQGVYQPQHF
CDR3 DNA: TGTGCCAGCAGCCAAGGGGTTTATCAGCCCCAGCATTTT

J gene: TRBJ2-1
clone size: -
D gene: -
V gene: TRBV7-2
CDR3 protein: CASSWIGVEQFF
CDR3 DNA: TGTGCCAGCAGCTGGATAGGAGTTGAGCAGTTCTTC

J gene: TRBJ2-7
clone size: -
D gene: -
V gene: TRBV27
CDR3 protein: CASSLSGSLLYEQYF
CDR3 DNA: TGTGCCAGCAGTTTATCTGGCAGTCTTCTCTACGAGCAGTACTTC

J gene: TRBJ1-1
clone size: -
D gene: -
V gene: TRBV28
CDR3 protein: CASSLGQLFTEAFF
CDR3 DNA: TGTGCCAGCAGTTTAGGACAGCTTTTTACTGAAGCTTTCTTT